Sequencing of this TCR beta chain was carried out in a study of radiotherapy plus CTLA-4 blockade in lung cancer (dated by TCRdb to 2017 to 2018). For context, the study as a whole: Objective responses were observed in 18% of enrolled patients, and disease control was achieved in 25% to 35%.

The study evaluated CTLA-4 blockade (ipilimumab) given together with focal radiation therapy in patients who had chemo-refractory metastatic non-small-cell lung cancer. The germline V gene provides CDR1 MDHEN and CDR2 SYDVKM. V loses 5 bases of germline sequence and J loses 1 base, and the interval between the two ends is 13 bases. The CDR3 sequence holds 15 residues, the cysteine and phenylalanine included. Only CDR3 DNA remains: 45 bases, in frame from the first base. The research as a whole found: The strongest predictors of response were reported to be early dynamic shifts in blood T cell clones along with a rise in serum interferon-beta following radiation. TCR clones derived from tumors expanded in peripheral blood after treatment with radiotherapy and ipilimumab.

Library method: the immunoSEQ multiplex PCR assay. TCRdb holds this immuneACCESS table with in-frame rearrangements only. Some clones are missing; in checked studies, unresolved V genes explain under half, and the rest has no known cause. This sample is represented by tens of thousands of clones; 65% to 80% of them were singletons. More than 8.5% of the sample is in the top ten clones. About this clone itself: Its antigen specificity is not known. The sample holds no much larger clone one base away, and base qualities are not on file.

Material: peripheral blood, obtained from a patient treated with radiotherapy plus ipilimumab. The rearrangement joined TRBV28 to TRBJ2-3; matching of 6 bases hints at TRBD2 as the D gene. The TCR comes from a human donor with non-small cell lung cancer who had a complete response to radiotherapy plus ipilimumab. The CDR3 in this case is CASSRSGTGTDTQYF. The nucleotides read TGTGCCAGCAGTCGCTCCGGGACTGGCACAGATACGCAGTATTTT.